This record concerns one T cell receptor (beta chain) sequence. This clone was picked up one time. There is no known antigen for this receptor. The record has no base qualities; no much larger clone is one base away. TCRbeta CDR3 regions were amplified from genomic DNA by means of the immunoSEQ Assay, a bias-controlled multiplex PCR. The source study handled its data this way. The number of nucleated cells in each sample was estimated from the amplification of reference gene primers within the assay. To quantify the absolute abundance of each unique TCRbeta CDR3 rearrangement, sequence reads were collapsed and filtered. Productive Simpson clonality was computed per sample as the square root of Simpson's diversity index over productive rearrangements. This immuneACCESS table, as held by TCRdb, lists in-frame sequences with V and J called but not all clones. Of the missing ones, under half trace to an unresolved V gene in checked studies; the others have no known cause. V, J and clone size derive from that table, while D and trimming were established from the DNA sequence. This sample holds some 120,000 clones; more than 70% were observed only once. The ten largest clones add up to around 3.2% of the sample.

The sample comes from a study of blood T cell repertoires in COVID-19 (dated by TCRdb to 2018 to 2021). About the full investigation: The collaborator samples originated in the United States, Italy and Spain and spanned the acute and convalescent phases of COVID-19. The prospective study material was composed of cDNA or gDNA derived from T cells, B-cell-depleted T cells, or PBMCs. The dataset comprised deeply sampled blood TCRbeta repertoires from subjects exposed to, actively infected with, or recovered from COVID-19. The repertoires were released in a freely available public database intended as a resource for research on the immune response to SARS-CoV-2. Samples were obtained from the ongoing ImmuneRACE study (first 160 participants) and from 1,254 subjects provided by 6 global collaborators. A de-identified subject ID, COVID-19 status, age in years and sex were almost always included in the sample metadata. Where HLA class I and class II types were available, the types were taken from metadata supplied by the sample provider, not from assay-based typing. Study-level results and caveats: The amount of clinical and demographic metadata varied by source and participant and was provided uncurated.

At one collaborating source in Seattle, patients were enrolled during active infection and were followed longitudinally through the course of disease. Each collaborating institution followed its own protocols to collect whole blood in K2EDTA tubes. Collaborator samples were shipped for TCRbeta analysis as frozen whole blood, isolated PBMCs, or DNA extracted from either sample type. CDR1 and CDR2, looked up from the germline V gene (reference sequence), are SEHNR and FQNEAQ. From its cysteine to its phenylalanine, the CDR3 spans 15 amino acids. Just CDR3 DNA is preserved here, 45 bases in frame from base 1. V is cut back by 5 bases and J by 8 bases, with 8 bases in the junction unmatched.

The chain is made from TRBV7-9 and TRBJ1-4; TRBD1 matches 10 bases in the middle. Material: peripheral blood. The sequence was collected from a woman aged 80 or over with COVID-19, enrolled during active disease. The DNA sequence is as follows: TGTGCCAGCAGCGCTGGGACAGGGGTATACGAAAAACTGTTTTTT. Its protein is CASSAGTGVYEKLFF.